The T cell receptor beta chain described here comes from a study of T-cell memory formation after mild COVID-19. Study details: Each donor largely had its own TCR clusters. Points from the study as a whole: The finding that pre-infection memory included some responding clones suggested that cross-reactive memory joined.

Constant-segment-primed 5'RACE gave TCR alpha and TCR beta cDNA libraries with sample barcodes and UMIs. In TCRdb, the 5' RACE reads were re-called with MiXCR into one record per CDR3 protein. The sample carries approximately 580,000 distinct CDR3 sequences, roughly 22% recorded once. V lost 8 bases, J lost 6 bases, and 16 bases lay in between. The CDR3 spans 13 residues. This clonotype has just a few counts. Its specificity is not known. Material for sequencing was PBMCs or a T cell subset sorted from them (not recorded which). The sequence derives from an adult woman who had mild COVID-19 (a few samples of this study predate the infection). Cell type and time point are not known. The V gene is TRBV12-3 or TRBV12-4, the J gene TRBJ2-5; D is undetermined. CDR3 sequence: CASGALPLQTQYF. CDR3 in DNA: TGTGCCAGCGGAGCCCTGCCTCTACAGACCCAGTACTTC.